This T cell receptor (beta chain) was obtained from a study of T-cell memory formation after mild COVID-19. General study findings and limits: Detection of some responders pre-infection suggested pre-existing cross-reactive memory T cells participated. Of the contracting clones, CD4+ ones lay mainly in CM and EM, and CD8+ ones in EMRA.

TCR alpha and TCR beta cDNA libraries carrying sample barcodes and UMIs were produced by 5'RACE using constant-segment primers. TCRdb used MiXCR to reprocess the 5' RACE reads, holding one entry per CDR3 protein. The table records 150,000 to 200,000 distinct CDR3 sequences, about a fifth of them present only once. The CDR3 totals 14 residues. Trimming stripped 6 bases from V and 6 bases from J, with 15 bases between. Remarks on this clonotype: As yet, its antigen is unknown.

Sequences were obtained from PBMCs or a T cell subset sorted from them (not recorded which). This chain links TRBV12-3 or TRBV12-4 with TRBJ1-5; D may be TRBD1 (5 bases). The TCR comes from an adult woman who had mild COVID-19 (a few samples of this study predate the infection). Cell type and time point are not known. CDR3 in amino acids: CASSIPGLAQPQHF. As DNA, the CDR3 is TGTGCCAGCAGCATCCCGGGGCTCGCTCAGCCCCAGCATTTT.